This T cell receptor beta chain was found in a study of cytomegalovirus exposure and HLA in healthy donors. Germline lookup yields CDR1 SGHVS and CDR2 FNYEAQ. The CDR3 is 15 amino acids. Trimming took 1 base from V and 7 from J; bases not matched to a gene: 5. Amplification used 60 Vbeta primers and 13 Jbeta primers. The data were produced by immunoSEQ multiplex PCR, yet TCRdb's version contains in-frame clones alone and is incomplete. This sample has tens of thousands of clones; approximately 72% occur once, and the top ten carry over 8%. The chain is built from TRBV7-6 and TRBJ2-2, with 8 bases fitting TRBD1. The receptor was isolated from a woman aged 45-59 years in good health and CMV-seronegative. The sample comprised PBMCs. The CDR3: CASSLDSGGHGELFF. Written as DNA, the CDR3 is TGTGCCAGCAGCTTAGATTCAGGGGGCCACGGGGAGCTGTTTTTT.